A single sample gave rise to the 21 T cell receptor beta chains below, sequenced in a study of blood T cell repertoires in COVID-19. Clones were read by immunoSEQ multiplex PCR, and TCRdb kept only the in-frame ones, dropping some. The sample comprises under 300,000 clones, approximately 92% of which are singletons, and 2% to 3% rests with the top ten. Sequenced: PBMCs or T cells enriched from blood (not recorded which). The receptors were sampled from a woman aged 18-29 years who had recovered from COVID-19.

The chain carries TRBV5-1 and TRBJ1-2; the D gene is possibly TRBD1 (6 bases). Deletions cut 4 bases from V and 4 bases from J, with 14 bases between. This CDR3 spans 14 amino acids. Per the germline V gene, CDR1 is SGHRS and CDR2 is YFSETQ. The CDR3 region has the DNA TGCGCCAGCAGCGTATCAGGGGTTTCCTATGGCTACACCTTC. Its protein is CASSVSGVSYGYTF.

V usage is TRBV5-4 and J usage is TRBJ1-2; 9 bases agree with TRBD1. CDR3 length equals 17 residues. Germline CDR1 reads SGHNT; CDR2 reads YYREEE (reference sequence). Trimming cost V 0 bases and J 8 bases; bases outside gene matches: 14. This CDR3 reads CASSLGLWDRAAEGYTF. The CDR3 coding sequence is TGTGCCAGCAGCTTGGGACTGTGGGACAGGGCCGCTGAGGGCTACACCTTC.

The chain joins TRBV6-2 or TRBV6-3 to TRBJ1-1; 7 bases align to TRBD1. The V gene's germline CDR1 is MNHEY and CDR2 SVGEGT. The CDR3 has 15 residues. Trimming removed 2 bases from V and 1 base from J; junction bases left unmatched: 4. This chain's CDR3 is CASSYDRDANTEAFF. The CDR3 region has the DNA TGTGCCAGCAGTTACGACAGGGATGCGAACACTGAAGCTTTCTTT.

This clone was detected only a few times. The rearrangement links TRBV5-4 to TRBJ2-3, with 10 bases lining up with TRBD2. CDR1 and CDR2 (germline): SGHNT, YYREEE (reference sequence). The CDR3 loop spans 17 amino acids. V trimming: 2 bases; J trimming: 0 bases; junction bases outside the gene matches: 6. The CDR3 reads CASSLGASGSSTDTQYF. The CDR3 bases are TGTGCCAGCAGCTTAGGGGCTAGCGGGAGCAGCACAGATACGCAGTATTTT.

V usage is TRBV19 and J usage is TRBJ1-5; D is perhaps TRBD1 (6 bases). V shed 3 bases and J shed 0 bases, with 12 bases lying between them. This CDR3 is 16 amino acids long. Per the germline V gene, CDR1 is LNHDA and CDR2 is SQIVND (reference sequence). The CDR3 loop is CASSIRDTHSNQPQHF. CDR3 nucleotides: TGTGCCAGTAGTATTCGGGACACACATAGCAATCAGCCCCAGCATTTT.

DNA of the CDR3: TGTGCCACCGCGGCCGGCCCCAACACTGAAGCTTTCTTT. This codes for CATAAGPNTEAFF. The chain is built from TRBV19 and TRBJ1-1; D unclear. The germline V gene encodes CDR1 LNHDA and CDR2 SQIVND (reference sequence). This CDR3 region has 13 residues. Trimming cost V 10 bases and J 2 bases, with 14 bases left between them.

The genes are TRBV5-1 and TRBJ1-1, with 11 bases fitting TRBD1. V lost 1 base, J lost 4 bases, and 9 bases stayed unmatched. This CDR3 region has 17 residues. The germline CDR1 and CDR2 sequences are SGHRS and YFSETQ. The DNA of the CDR3 is TGCGCCAGCAGCTTGTACGGACAGGGGGCGTTGGGCACTGAAGCTTTCTTT. Amino acid sequence: CASSLYGQGALGTEAFF. The complete variable domain, with remaining parts taken from reference TRBV5-1 and TRBJ1-1, reads KAGVTQTPRYLIKTRGQQVTLSCSPISGHRSVSWYQQTPGQGLQFLFEYFSETQRNKGNFPGRFSGRQFSNSRSEMNVSTLELGDSALYLCASSLYGQGALGTEAFFGQGTRLTVV.

The V and J genes are TRBV7-9 and TRBJ1-3; a weak D match, TRBD1 (5 bases). Between the trimmed V and J ends, which lost 6 bases and 3 bases, there was a span of 12 bases. CDR1 and CDR2 from the germline V gene are SEHNR and FQNEAQ (reference sequence). This CDR3 has 14 amino acids. The CDR3 nucleotides are TGTGCCAGCAGTTTTTCGACAGTTGGAAACACCATATATTTT. Its translation: CASSFSTVGNTIYF.

As regards this clone: One junction end disagrees with the germline gene, perhaps due to a read error. V is TRBV18 and J is TRBJ2-6; 7 bases are a match to TRBD1. Germline CDR1 KGHSH, CDR2 LQKENI. This CDR3 has 15 residues. The CDR3 DNA sequence: TGTGCCAGCTCCCCACAGGGGTCTGGGGCCAACGTCCTGACTTTC. This encodes CASSPQGSGANVLTF. Combining the CDR3 with reference TRBV18 and TRBJ2-6 gives the whole variable domain NAGVMQNPRHLVRRRGQEARLRCSPMKGHSHVYWYRQLPEEGLKFMVYLQKENIIDESGMPKERFSAEFPKEGPSILRIQQVVRGDSAAYFCASSPQGSGANVLTFGAGSRLTVL.

The chain recombines TRBV7-2 with TRBJ2-1; tentatively, D is TRBD2 (5 bases). Trimming took off 1 base at V and 4 bases at J, with 8 bases between the two ends. Germline CDR1 and CDR2: SGHTA and FQGNSA. This CDR3 is 14 amino acids long. CDR3 amino acids: CASSLGGGYNEQFF. As DNA, the CDR3 is TGTGCCAGCAGCTTAGGCGGCGGGTACAATGAGCAGTTCTTC.

The V call is TRBV4-2, the J call TRBJ2-6; 9 nucleotides match TRBD1. The CDR3 has 17 amino acids. V lost 4 bases to trimming and J lost 0 bases; unmatched junction nucleotides: 4. The germline CDR1 and CDR2 sequences are LGHNA and YNFKEQ. CDR3 sequence: CASSPRDRDSGANVLTF. Here the CDR3 DNA reads TGTGCCAGCAGCCCACGGGACAGGGACTCTGGGGCCAACGTCCTGACTTTC.

This chain connects TRBV5-6 to TRBJ2-7; 8 bases are shared with TRBD1. The trim removed 4 bases at V and 9 bases at J, leaving 12 bases unmatched. The germline V gene has CDR1 SGHDT and CDR2 YYEEEE. CDR3 length: 14 amino acids. Here the CDR3 DNA reads TGTGCCAGCAGCCCATGGCCGGGACAGGAGGTGCAGTACTTC. Residues: CASSPWPGQEVQYF.

The chain carries TRBV12-3 or TRBV12-4 and TRBJ1-2; perhaps TRBD1 as D (5 bases). V shed 2 bases and J shed 4 bases, with 8 bases lying between them. The CDR3 is 13 residues long. In DNA form, the CDR3 reads TGTGCCAGCAGTTTACCAGGGCCCTATGGCTACACCTTC. It is translated as CASSLPGPYGYTF.

A word on this clone: At one end, the junction sequence differs from germline, possibly due to a read error. CDR3: CASSLGRYRGQAQGNQPQHF. The CDR3 coding sequence is TGTGCTAGCAGCTTAGGTCGGTACAGGGGGCAAGCTCAGGGCAATCAGCCCCAGCATTTT. The chain recombines TRBV7-7 with TRBJ1-5; 9 bases align to TRBD1. The CDR3 covers 20 residues. Germline V CDR1 and CDR2: SSHAT, FNYEAQ (reference sequence).

This rearrangement joins TRBV28 to TRBJ2-2; 8 positions agree with TRBD2. Germline CDR1 MDHEN, CDR2 SYDVKM. The ends lost 5 bases at V and 4 bases at J; junction bases unmatched: 6. The CDR3 has 15 amino acids. The CDR3 reads CASSKVAGGTGELFF. CDR3 in DNA: TGTGCCAGCAGTAAGGTGGCGGGGGGCACCGGGGAGCTGTTTTTT.

This clone showed up just a few times. This sequence joins TRBV10-2 and TRBJ2-4, with 8 bases matching TRBD1. CDR3 length: 16 amino acids. Trimming took 3 bases from V and 1 from J; bases not matched to a gene: 5. Germline CDR1 and CDR2: WSHSY and SAAADI. In DNA form, the CDR3 reads TGCGCCAGCAGTGATCCAGGGGGCTCGGCCAAAAACATTCAGTACTTC. Encoded protein: CASSDPGGSAKNIQYF.

This clone occurred once. V is TRBV6-4 and J is TRBJ2-1, with 8 bases identical to TRBD2. The CDR3 sequence is 15 residues long. With V trimmed by 4 bases and J by 2 bases, 4 bases remained unmatched. Germline V gene lookup returns CDR1 MRHNA and CDR2 SNTAGT. Here the CDR3 DNA reads TGTGCCAGCAGTGGCGAAGCGGGGGCCTACAATGAGCAGTTCTTC. Encoded protein: CASSGEAGAYNEQFF.

For this clone: A read error may account for a junction end that differs from germline. The gene calls are TRBV20-1 and TRBJ2-7, with unresolved D. The germline V gene has CDR1 DFQATT and CDR2 SNEGSKA (reference sequence). The CDR3 sequence is 11 residues long. The CDR3 DNA reads as TGCAGTGCCAGAGTCACCGGCGAGCAGTACTTC. Protein sequence: CSARVTGEQYF.

The gene calls are TRBV5-1 and TRBJ2-1; 12 nucleotides align to TRBD2. Trimming removed 5 bases from V and 5 bases from J; junction bases left unmatched: 5. CDR1 SGHRS and CDR2 YFSETQ come from the germline V gene. The CDR3 extends over 15 amino acids. The CDR3 here is CASSQLAGGHNEQFF. The CDR3 DNA follows: TGCGCCAGCAGTCAACTAGCGGGGGGTCACAATGAGCAGTTCTTC.

The V call is TRBV14, the J call TRBJ2-3, with D perhaps matching TRBD2 (6 bases). The CDR3 extends over 13 amino acids. Trimming left V 5 bases short and J 1 base short, with 7 bases between. From germline, CDR1 is SGHDN and CDR2 FVKESK. In nucleotides, the CDR3 is TGTGCCAGCAGCGCTAGCGGCACAGATACGCAGTATTTT. It yields the protein CASSASGTDTQYF. Supplemented by reference TRBV14 and TRBJ2-3, the full variable domain reads EAGVTQFPSHSVIEKGQTVTLRCDPISGHDNLYWYRRVMGKEIKFLLHFVKESKQDESGMPNNRFLAERTGGTYSTLKVQPAELEDSGVYFCASSASGTDTQYFGPGTRLTVL.

The V gene is TRBV2, the J gene TRBJ2-7; TRBD2 matches 16 bases. Per germline, CDR1 SNHLY and CDR2 FYNNEI. The CDR3 runs to 13 residues. V trimming: 8 bases; J trimming: 7 bases; junction bases outside the gene matches: 2. The CDR3 nucleotides read TGTGCCAGCCTGGGACTAGCGGGGGGGGAGCAGTACTTC. Amino acids: CASLGLAGGEQYF.